This passage covers 14 T cell receptor beta chains from one sample sequenced in a study of beta chain features in type 1 diabetes. Investigators reverse transcribed all isolated RNA, so they sequenced expressed TCRB transcripts. TCRdb's copy holds only in-frame clones and misses some; the assay was immunoSEQ multiplex PCR. The data show just under 150,000 clones, more than 10% seen once. These receptors are not linked to any known antigen. Study-level points and caveats: There was a moderate but significant shortening of TCRB CDR3s in all four CD4+ subsets of Type 1 diabetes patients.

Sequencing input: central memory CD4+ T cells from blood. The receptors come from a man aged 18 to 29 with type 1 diabetes.

V gene TRBV6-1 combines with J gene TRBJ1-1, with D perhaps TRBD1 (6 bases). The V and J ends lost 6 bases and 9 bases respectively, with 17 bases between them. The CDR3 runs to 13 residues. Germline loops: CDR1 MNHNS, CDR2 SASEGT. The CDR3 spells CASREQGREKAFF. As DNA, the CDR3 is TGTGCCAGCAGGGAACAGGGACGAGAGAAAGCTTTCTTT.

About this clone: Possible read error: a much larger clone is one base away. The chain is built from TRBV30 and TRBJ1-3, with 8 bases fitting TRBD1. The length of the CDR3 is 19 residues. CDR1 GTSNPN and CDR2 SVGIG come from the germline V gene (reference sequence). CDR3 nucleotide sequence: TGTTCCTGGAACCCTATAGTAATTCGGACAGGGCGCTCTGGAAACACCATATATTTT. Amino acids: CSWNPIVIRTGRSGNTIYF.

Concerning this clone: A much larger clonotype is one base distant, so this may be a read error. The same CDR3 arises from other DNA sequences in this sample as well. The chain couples TRBV28 to TRBJ1-2; D is perhaps TRBD1 (6 bases). Germline CDR1 is MDHEN and CDR2 is SYDVKM. Trimming removed 5 bases from V and 5 bases from J, with 18 bases in between. CDR3 length: 15 amino acids. The chain's CDR3 is CASSRLSQGGYGYTF. In DNA form, the CDR3 reads TGTGCCAGCAGTCGACTCTCACAGGGAGGGTATGGCTACACCTTC.

J is TRBJ1-2 and V is TRBV4-2, with D perhaps TRBD1 (6 bases). This CDR3 contains 16 residues. The germline CDR1 and CDR2 sequences are LGHNA and YNFKEQ. Between the trimmed V and J ends, which lost 0 bases and 0 bases, there was a span of 11 bases. The CDR3 reads CASSQERGQTNYGYTF. The CDR3 nucleotides read TGTGCCAGCAGCCAAGAGCGGGGGCAGACTAACTATGGCTACACCTTC.

The rearrangement joins TRBV2 to TRBJ2-4; 8 bases match TRBD1. From germline, CDR1 is SNHLY and CDR2 FYNNEI. There are 13 residues in the CDR3. J was trimmed by 8 bases and V by 7 bases; bases with no gene match: 7. CDR3 sequence reads: CASTGTGGDIQYF. CDR3 nucleotides: TGTGCCAGCACCGGGACAGGTGGGGACATTCAGTACTTC.

The J gene is TRBJ1-1, the V gene TRBV18; possible D gene TRBD1, 5 bases. CDR3 length equals 13 residues. V was clipped by 3 bases and J by 4 bases, with 9 bases between them. Germline V gene data show CDR1 as KGHSH and CDR2 as LQKENI. The CDR3 bases are TGTGCCAGCTCACCCATAGGGGCCACTGAAGCTTTCTTT. It is translated as CASSPIGATEAFF.

This clone was seen more than once but under ten times. It is likely a read error: a sequence one base away is far more abundant. This chain links TRBV30 with TRBJ1-4, with TRBD1 matching over 7 bases. Unmatched junction bases numbered 7, after V lost 5 bases and J lost 4 bases. Germline V gene lookup returns CDR1 GTSNPN and CDR2 SVGIG (reference sequence). This CDR3 is built from 14 residues. Written as DNA, the CDR3 is TGTGCCTGGCTACCCGGGACAGTTAATGAAAAACTGTTTTTT. Its protein is CAWLPGTVNEKLFF.

This clone was observed a handful of times. The chain is built from TRBV28 and TRBJ1-2; tentatively, D is TRBD1 (5 bases). V was trimmed by 7 bases and J by 9 bases, leaving 15 bases between them. The CDR3 has 12 amino acids. CDR1 is MDHEN, CDR2 SYDVKM, per germline. CDR3 protein: CASTPTESRYTF. CDR3 coding DNA: TGTGCCAGCACCCCGACAGAGTCTCGCTACACCTTC.

This clone was counted a few times. CDR3: CASSLDGQKNTEAFF. CDR3 sequence (DNA): TGTGCCAGCAGCCTGGACGGCCAGAAGAACACTGAAGCTTTCTTT. The chain links TRBV11-1 to TRBJ1-1; D not certain. The CDR3 consists of 15 residues. The ends were cut back, 5 bases at V and 1 base at J, with 14 bases in the middle. Germline CDR1 is SGHAT and CDR2 is FQDESV (reference sequence).

Ten or more counts support this clone. The chain links TRBV27 to TRBJ2-3; D not certain. The V gene's germline CDR1 is MNHEY and CDR2 SMNVEV (reference sequence). Trimming cost V 2 bases and J 6 bases, with 3 bases left between them. This CDR3 has 11 amino acids. The CDR3, as DNA: TGTGCCAGCAGTTTAGGGGATACGCAGTATTTT. Amino acid sequence: CASSLGDTQYF.

This clone appeared a few times. The chain links TRBV5-1 to TRBJ2-7; D is ambiguous. This CDR3 region has 15 residues. V lost 4 bases, J lost 1 base, and 15 bases lay in between. CDR1 SGHRS and CDR2 YFSETQ come from the germline V gene. The chain's CDR3 is CASSPGPMGSYEQYF. DNA of the CDR3: TGCGCCAGCAGCCCCGGACCTATGGGGTCCTACGAGCAGTACTTC.

The chain combines TRBV5-6 with TRBJ1-1, with D maybe TRBD1 (6 bases). The CDR3 sequence is 15 residues long. The germline V gene encodes CDR1 SGHDT and CDR2 YYEEEE. Between the trimmed V and J ends, which lost 2 bases and 4 bases, there was a span of 15 bases. The CDR3 DNA is TGTGCCAGCAGCTTTAGACAGGAGAAGACCACTGAAGCTTTCTTT. It codes for CASSFRQEKTTEAFF.

In the case of this clone: This sequence may be a read error, since a much larger clone differs from it by one base. This same CDR3 is encoded by further DNA sequences in the sample. The chain couples TRBV9 to TRBJ1-4; no definite D call. The CDR3 extends over 16 amino acids. CDR1 is SGDLS and CDR2 is YYNGEE in the germline V gene. The ends were cut back, 4 bases at V and 6 bases at J, with 19 bases in the middle. This CDR3 is CASSRGGHGTDEKLFF. The CDR3 DNA reads as TGTGCCAGCAGCCGAGGAGGGCACGGAACAGATGAAAAACTGTTTTTT.

The chain carries TRBV2 and TRBJ2-5; no clear D gene. V lost 2 bases to trimming and J lost 1 base, with 2 bases between them. Germline V gene lookup returns CDR1 SNHLY and CDR2 FYNNEI. CDR3 length: 12 residues. The CDR3 DNA reads TGTGCCAGCAGTGAACCCCAAGAGACCCAGTACTTC. Its protein product is CASSEPQETQYF.